This is a list of T cell receptor beta chains from one sample in a study of response to subunit inactivated influenza vaccine. Via MiXCR, TCRdb re-called the RT-PCR reads, giving one row per CDR3 protein. The sample lists around 750,000 distinct CDR3 sequences, approximately 21% occurring once. Here the sequenced sample was PBMCs from blood, taken roughly 5 days after vaccination. The receptors derive from a man aged 50 or older who received an inactivated influenza vaccine. The CDR3 runs from the conserved cysteine through the conserved F or W. The D gene is left open where the match is weak. A clone size is listed for some rows: how often the clone was seen (once, few, many), or a class if it is expanded.

J: TRBJ2-1; length: 17; V: TRBV18; D: TRBD2; size: NA; CDR3: CASSPPLAGASYNEQFF; DNA: TGTGCCAGCTCACCACCGCTAGCGGGAGCATCCTACAATGAGCAGTTCTTC
J: TRBJ1-2; length: 14; V: TRBV6-2/TRBV6-3; D: NA; size: NA; CDR3: CASSYSGKGYGYTF; DNA: TGTGCCAGCAGTTACTCGGGCAAAGGCTATGGCTACACCTTC
J: TRBJ2-7; length: 13; V: TRBV20-1; D: TRBD1; size: NA; CDR3: CSARRDRDYEQYF; DNA: TGCAGTGCAAGACGGGACAGGGACTACGAGCAGTACTTC
J: TRBJ1-2; length: 13; V: TRBV7-9; D: NA; size: NA; CDR3: CASTRFGAYGYTF; DNA: TGTGCCAGCACCCGGTTTGGGGCCTATGGCTACACCTTC
J: TRBJ1-5; length: 13; V: TRBV29-1; D: NA; size: NA; CDR3: CSVSFQVNQPQHF; DNA: TGCAGCGTTAGTTTTCAGGTCAATCAGCCCCAGCATTTT
J: TRBJ2-1; length: 14; V: TRBV20-1; D: NA; size: few; CDR3: CSARERRGLAEQFF; DNA: TGCAGTGCTAGAGAGCGGCGGGGGCTGGCGGAGCAGTTCTTC
J: TRBJ2-2; length: 13; V: TRBV7-2; D: NA; size: NA; CDR3: CASSLFGTGELFF; DNA: TGTGCCAGCAGCTTATTCGGCACCGGGGAGCTGTTTTTT
J: TRBJ2-3; length: 17; V: TRBV7-2; D: TRBD2; size: NA; CDR3: CASSQGLAGARTDTQYF; DNA: TGTGCCAGCAGCCAGGGGCTAGCGGGGGCCCGCACAGATACGCAGTATTTT
J: TRBJ1-1; length: 16; V: TRBV27; D: NA; size: few; CDR3: CASSFPPAGRYTEAFF; DNA: TGTGCCAGCAGTTTCCCCCCGGCAGGGCGTTACACTGAAGCTTTCTTT
J: TRBJ2-7; length: 13; V: TRBV20-1; D: TRBD2; size: few; CDR3: CSARDPSGTEQYF; DNA: TGCAGTGCTAGAGACCCTAGCGGGACCGAGCAGTACTTC
J: TRBJ2-2; length: 15; V: TRBV10-2; D: NA; size: NA; CDR3: CASSEGRSNTGELFF; DNA: TGCGCCAGCAGTGAAGGCAGGTCGAACACCGGGGAGCTGTTTTTT
J: TRBJ2-4; length: 15; V: TRBV4-3; D: NA; size: few; CDR3: CASSQGSGTSNIQYF; DNA: TGCGCCAGCAGCCAAGGATCCGGGACCTCAAACATTCAGTACTTC
J: TRBJ2-1; length: 18; V: TRBV13; D: TRBD2; size: NA; CDR3: CASSLEGLAGLTYNEQFF; DNA: TGTGCCAGCAGCCTAGAGGGACTAGCGGGGTTAACCTACAATGAGCAGTTCTTC
J: TRBJ1-5; length: 13; V: TRBV20-1; D: TRBD1; size: few; CDR3: CSARQGEPQPQHF; DNA: TGCAGTGCTAGACAGGGGGAACCTCAGCCCCAGCATTTT
J: TRBJ1-3; length: 19; V: TRBV5-4; D: NA; size: few; CDR3: CASSLILPSSAISGNTIYF; DNA: TGTGCCAGCAGCTTGATTCTACCTTCGTCAGCGATTTCTGGAAACACCATATATTTT
J: TRBJ2-7; length: 16; V: TRBV18; D: TRBD1; size: NA; CDR3: CASSPQAGTGSYEQYF; DNA: TGTGCCAGCTCACCTCAAGCGGGGACAGGGTCCTACGAGCAGTACTTC
J: TRBJ2-7; length: 19; V: TRBV5-1; D: TRBD2; size: NA; CDR3: CASSLGVGRDSGNTYEQYF; DNA: TGCGCCAGCAGCTTGGGCGTTGGGCGGGATAGCGGGAATACCTACGAGCAGTACTTC
J: TRBJ2-3; length: 17; V: TRBV4-3; D: TRBD2; size: NA; CDR3: CASSQDRPGGPGDTQYF; DNA: TGCGCCAGCAGCCAAGATCGGCCGGGGGGGCCCGGAGATACGCAGTATTTT
J: TRBJ1-6; length: 14; V: TRBV27; D: NA; size: many; CDR3: CASSFTPYNSPLHF; DNA: TGTGCCAGCAGTTTCACACCCTATAATTCACCCCTCCACTTT
J: TRBJ2-4; length: 12; V: TRBV5-1; D: NA; size: few; CDR3: CASSGRDSIQYF; DNA: TGCGCCAGCAGCGGACGGGACTCCATTCAGTACTTC
J: TRBJ2-5; length: 14; V: TRBV5-1; D: TRBD1; size: few; CDR3: CASSSGQGDLTQYF; DNA: TGCGCCAGCAGCTCGGGACAGGGGGACTTGACCCAGTACTTC
J: TRBJ1-4; length: 13; V: TRBV12-3/TRBV12-4; D: NA; size: NA; CDR3: CASTRGMVEKLFF; DNA: TGTGCCAGCACTAGAGGGATGGTTGAAAAACTGTTTTTT
J: TRBJ1-6; length: 15; V: TRBV5-6; D: NA; size: many; CDR3: CASSLYRDRNSPLHF; DNA: TGTGCCAGCAGCTTGTACAGGGACCGTAATTCACCCCTCCACTTT
J: TRBJ2-3; length: 14; V: TRBV7-2; D: NA; size: NA; CDR3: CASSLKTGTDTQYF; DNA: TGTGCCAGCAGCTTAAAAACGGGCACAGATACGCAGTATTTT
J: TRBJ2-7; length: 15; V: TRBV11-2; D: TRBD1; size: few; CDR3: CASSLTTGNAYEQYF; DNA: TGTGCCAGCAGCTTAACGACAGGGAACGCCTACGAGCAGTACTTC